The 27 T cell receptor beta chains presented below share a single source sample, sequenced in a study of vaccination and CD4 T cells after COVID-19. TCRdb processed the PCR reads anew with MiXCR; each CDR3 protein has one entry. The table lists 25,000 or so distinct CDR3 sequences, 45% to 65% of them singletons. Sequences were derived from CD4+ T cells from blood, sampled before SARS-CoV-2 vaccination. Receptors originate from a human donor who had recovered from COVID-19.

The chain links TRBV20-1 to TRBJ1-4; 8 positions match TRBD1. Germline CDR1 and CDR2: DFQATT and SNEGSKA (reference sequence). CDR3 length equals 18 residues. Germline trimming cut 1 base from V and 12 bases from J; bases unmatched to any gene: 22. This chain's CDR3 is CSARAFQGAKQESDQLFF. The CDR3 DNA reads TGCAGTGCTAGAGCTTTTCAGGGGGCTAAGCAGGAGAGTGATCAACTGTTTTTT.

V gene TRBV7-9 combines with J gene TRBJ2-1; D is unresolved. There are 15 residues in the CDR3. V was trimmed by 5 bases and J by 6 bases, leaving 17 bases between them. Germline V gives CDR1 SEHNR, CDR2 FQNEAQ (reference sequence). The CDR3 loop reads CASSEKRRLGNEQFF. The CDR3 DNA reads TGTGCCAGCAGCGAGAAGCGCCGGCTGGGCAATGAGCAGTTCTTC.

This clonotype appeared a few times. CDR3 amino acids: CSARAGQGFSPLHF. The CDR3 coding sequence is TGCAGTGCTAGAGCGGGACAGGGGTTTTCACCCCTCCACTTT. This chain uses TRBV20-1 with TRBJ1-6, with 10 bases lining up with TRBD1. Germline V lookup: CDR1 DFQATT, CDR2 SNEGSKA (reference sequence). V gave up 1 base and J gave up 9 bases; unmatched junction bases: 3. CDR3 length equals 14 residues.

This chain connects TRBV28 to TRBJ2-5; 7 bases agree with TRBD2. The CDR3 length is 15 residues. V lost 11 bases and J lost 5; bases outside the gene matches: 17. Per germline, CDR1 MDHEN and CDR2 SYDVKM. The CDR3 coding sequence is TGTGCCTCTACAGCGGCTAGCGGAGGAGGGGAGACCCAGTACTTC. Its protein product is CASTAASGGGETQYF.

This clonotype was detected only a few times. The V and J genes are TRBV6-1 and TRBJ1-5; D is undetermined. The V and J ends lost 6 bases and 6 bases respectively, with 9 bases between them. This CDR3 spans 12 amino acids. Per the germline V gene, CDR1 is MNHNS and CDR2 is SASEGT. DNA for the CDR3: TGTGCCAGCAGACGGGGAACTCAGCCCCAGCATTTT. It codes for CASRRGTQPQHF.

This chain's CDR3 is CASSDSRLAGETGELFF. The CDR3 DNA follows: TGTGCCAGCAGTGACTCCCGACTAGCGGGAGAAACCGGGGAGCTGTTTTTT. The chain couples TRBV6-4 to TRBJ2-2, with 12 bases matching TRBD2. Unmatched junction bases numbered 4, after V lost 0 bases and J lost 5 bases. The CDR3 spans 17 residues. Germline CDR1 MRHNA, CDR2 SNTAGT.

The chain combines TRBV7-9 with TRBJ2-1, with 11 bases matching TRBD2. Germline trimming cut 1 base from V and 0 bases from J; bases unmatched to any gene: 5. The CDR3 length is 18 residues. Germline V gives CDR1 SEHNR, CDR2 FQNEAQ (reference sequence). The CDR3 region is CASSLGLAGQFSYNEQFF. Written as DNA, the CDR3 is TGTGCCAGCAGCTTAGGACTAGCGGGACAATTCTCCTACAATGAGCAGTTCTTC.

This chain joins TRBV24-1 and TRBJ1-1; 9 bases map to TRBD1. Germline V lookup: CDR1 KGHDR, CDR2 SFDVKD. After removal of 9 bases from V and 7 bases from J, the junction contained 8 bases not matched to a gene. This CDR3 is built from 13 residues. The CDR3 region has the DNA TGTGCCACCGGACGACAGGGGGTCGGTGAAGCTTTCTTT. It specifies CATGRQGVGEAFF.

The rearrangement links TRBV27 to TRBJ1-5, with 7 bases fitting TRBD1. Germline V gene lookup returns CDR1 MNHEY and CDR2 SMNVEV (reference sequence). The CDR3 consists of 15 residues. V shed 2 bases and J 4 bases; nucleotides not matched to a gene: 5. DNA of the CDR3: TGTGCCAGCAGTTTAGCGGGACAGAGAAATCAGCCCCAGCATTTT. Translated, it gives CASSLAGQRNQPQHF.

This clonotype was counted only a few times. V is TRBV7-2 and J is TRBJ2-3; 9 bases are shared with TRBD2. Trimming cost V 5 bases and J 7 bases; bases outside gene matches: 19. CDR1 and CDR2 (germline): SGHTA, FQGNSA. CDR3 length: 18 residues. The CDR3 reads CASSAPRGSGSVGYTQYF. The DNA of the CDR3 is TGTGCCAGCAGCGCCCCGCGGGGTAGCGGGAGTGTTGGGTATACGCAGTATTTT.

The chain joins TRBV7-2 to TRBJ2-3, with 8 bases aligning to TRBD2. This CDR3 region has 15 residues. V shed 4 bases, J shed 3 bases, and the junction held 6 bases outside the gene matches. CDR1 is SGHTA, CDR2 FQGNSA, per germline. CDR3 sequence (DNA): TGTGCCAGCAGCTATAGTCGCGGGAGGACAGATACGCAGTATTTT. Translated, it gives CASSYSRGRTDTQYF.

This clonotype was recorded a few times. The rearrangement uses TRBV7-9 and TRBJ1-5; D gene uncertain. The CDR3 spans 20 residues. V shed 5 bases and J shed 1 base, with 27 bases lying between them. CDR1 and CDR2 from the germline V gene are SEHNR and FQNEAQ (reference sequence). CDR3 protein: CASSVRSFPLPMRSNQPQHF. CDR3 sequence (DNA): TGTGCCAGCAGCGTCCGAAGCTTTCCCCTCCCTATGAGGAGCAATCAGCCCCAGCATTTT. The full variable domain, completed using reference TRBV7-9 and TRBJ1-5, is DTGVSQNPRHKITKRGQNVTFRCDPISEHNRLYWYRQTLGQGPEFLTYFQNEAQLEKSRLLSDRFSAERPKGSFSTLEIQRTEQGDSAMYLCASSVRSFPLPMRSNQPQHFGDGTRLSIL.

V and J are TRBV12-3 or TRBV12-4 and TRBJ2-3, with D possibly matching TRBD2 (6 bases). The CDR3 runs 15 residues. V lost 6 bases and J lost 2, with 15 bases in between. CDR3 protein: CASRSGGANTDTQYF. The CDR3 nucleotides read TGTGCCAGCAGGTCAGGCGGGGCCAACACAGATACGCAGTATTTT.

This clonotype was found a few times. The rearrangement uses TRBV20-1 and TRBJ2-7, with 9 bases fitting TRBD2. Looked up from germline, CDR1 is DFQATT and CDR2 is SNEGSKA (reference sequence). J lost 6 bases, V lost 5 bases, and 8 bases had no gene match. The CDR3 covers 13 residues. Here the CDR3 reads CSAGSGSASEQYF. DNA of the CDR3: TGCAGTGCTGGTAGCGGGAGTGCGTCCGAGCAGTACTTC.

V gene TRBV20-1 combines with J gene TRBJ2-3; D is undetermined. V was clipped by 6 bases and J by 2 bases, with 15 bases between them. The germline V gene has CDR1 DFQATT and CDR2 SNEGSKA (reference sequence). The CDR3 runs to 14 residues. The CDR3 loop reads CSASSRPFTDTQYF. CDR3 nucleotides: TGCAGTGCCAGCTCTCGGCCCTTCACAGATACGCAGTATTTT.

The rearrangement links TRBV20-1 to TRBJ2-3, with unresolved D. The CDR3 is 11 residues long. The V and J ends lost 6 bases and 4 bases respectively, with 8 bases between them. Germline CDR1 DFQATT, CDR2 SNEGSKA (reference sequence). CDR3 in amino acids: CSAETSDTQYF. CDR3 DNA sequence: TGCAGTGCGGAAACATCAGATACGCAGTATTTT.

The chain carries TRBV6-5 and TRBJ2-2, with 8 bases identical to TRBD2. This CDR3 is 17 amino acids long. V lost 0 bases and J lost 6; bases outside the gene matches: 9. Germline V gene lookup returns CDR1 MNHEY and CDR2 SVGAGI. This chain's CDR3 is CASSYSSGSVFAGELFF. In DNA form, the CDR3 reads TGTGCCAGCAGTTACTCAAGCGGGAGTGTCTTCGCCGGGGAGCTGTTTTTT.

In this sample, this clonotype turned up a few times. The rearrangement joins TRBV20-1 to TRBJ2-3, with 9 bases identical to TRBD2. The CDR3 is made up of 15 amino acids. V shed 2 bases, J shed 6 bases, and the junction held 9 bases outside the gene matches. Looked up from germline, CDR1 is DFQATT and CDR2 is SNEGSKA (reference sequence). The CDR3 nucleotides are TGCAGTGCTAGACCGGGACTAGCATTAGGGGATACGCAGTATTTT. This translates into CSARPGLALGDTQYF.

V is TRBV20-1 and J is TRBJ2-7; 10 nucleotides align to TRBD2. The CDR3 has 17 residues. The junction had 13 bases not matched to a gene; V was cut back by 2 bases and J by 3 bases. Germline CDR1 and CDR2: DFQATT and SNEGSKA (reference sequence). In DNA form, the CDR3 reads TGCAGTGCTAGATCTCCAGGGGCTAGCGGGAGCTTCTACGAGCAGTACTTC. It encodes CSARSPGASGSFYEQYF.

This CDR3 reads CASKGIAFF. The CDR3 DNA is TGTGCCAGCAAAGGTATAGCTTTCTTT. This chain connects TRBV2 to TRBJ1-1, with D unresolved. Trimming took 7 bases from V and 10 from J, leaving 7 bases between them. Germline assignment: CDR1 SNHLY and CDR2 FYNNEI. CDR3 length: 9 amino acids.

The CDR3 protein is CASSAGTGHYYEQYF. The CDR3 nucleotides are TGTGCCAGCAGCGCCGGGACAGGGCACTACTACGAGCAGTACTTC. V usage is TRBV5-4 and J usage is TRBJ2-7; 9 bases agree with TRBD1. The CDR3 runs 15 residues. Germline-derived CDR1 and CDR2 are SGHNT and YYREEE (reference sequence). The junction had 8 bases not matched to a gene; V was cut back by 4 bases and J by 3 bases. Supplemented by reference TRBV5-4 and TRBJ2-7, the full variable domain reads ETGVTQSPTHLIKTRGQQVTLRCSSQSGHNTVSWYQQALGQGPQFIFQYYREEENGRGNFPPRFSGLQFPNYSSELNVNALELDDSALYLCASSAGTGHYYEQYFGPGTRLTVT.

CDR3 protein: CSARDRTHRGDTQYF. In DNA form, the CDR3 reads TGCAGTGCTAGGGACAGGACACACCGGGGGGATACGCAGTATTTT. The chain joins TRBV20-1 to TRBJ2-3, with D perhaps TRBD1 (7 bases). Trimming removed 3 bases at V and 6 bases at J, with 19 bases between. Germline V gene sequence: CDR1 DFQATT, CDR2 SNEGSKA (reference sequence). This CDR3 comprises 15 residues.

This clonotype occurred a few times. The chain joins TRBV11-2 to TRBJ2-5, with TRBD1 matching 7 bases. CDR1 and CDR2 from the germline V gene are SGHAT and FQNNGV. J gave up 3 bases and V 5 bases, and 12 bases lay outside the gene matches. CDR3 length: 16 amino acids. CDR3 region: CASSTRGSGPEETQYF. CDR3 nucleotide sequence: TGTGCCAGCAGCACCAGGGGGTCCGGGCCGGAAGAGACCCAGTACTTC.

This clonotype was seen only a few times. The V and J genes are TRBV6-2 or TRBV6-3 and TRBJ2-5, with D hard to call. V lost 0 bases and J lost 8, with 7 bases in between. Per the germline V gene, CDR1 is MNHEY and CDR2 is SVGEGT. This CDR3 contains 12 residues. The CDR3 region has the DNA TGTGCCAGCAGTTACTCAGTCTCAACCCAGTACTTC. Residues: CASSYSVSTQYF.

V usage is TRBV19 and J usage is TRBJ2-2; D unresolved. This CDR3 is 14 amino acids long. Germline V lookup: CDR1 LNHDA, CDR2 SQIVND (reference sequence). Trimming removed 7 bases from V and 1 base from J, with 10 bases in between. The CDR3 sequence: CASNRRQNTGELFF. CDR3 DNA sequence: TGTGCCAGTAACCGGAGACAGAACACCGGGGAGCTGTTTTTT.

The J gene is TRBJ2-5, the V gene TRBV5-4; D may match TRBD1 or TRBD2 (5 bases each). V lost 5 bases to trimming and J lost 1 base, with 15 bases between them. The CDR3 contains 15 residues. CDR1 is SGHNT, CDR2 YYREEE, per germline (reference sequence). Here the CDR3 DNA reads TGTGCCAGCAGTTCACAAGATGGGGGCCAAGAGACCCAGTACTTC. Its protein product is CASSSQDGGQETQYF.

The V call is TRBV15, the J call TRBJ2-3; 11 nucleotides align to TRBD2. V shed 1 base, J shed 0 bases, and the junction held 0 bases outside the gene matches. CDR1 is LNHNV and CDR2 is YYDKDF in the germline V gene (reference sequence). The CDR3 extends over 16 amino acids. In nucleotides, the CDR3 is TGTGCCACCAGCAGAGGGACTAGCGGGAGCACAGATACGCAGTATTTT. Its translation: CATSRGTSGSTDTQYF.